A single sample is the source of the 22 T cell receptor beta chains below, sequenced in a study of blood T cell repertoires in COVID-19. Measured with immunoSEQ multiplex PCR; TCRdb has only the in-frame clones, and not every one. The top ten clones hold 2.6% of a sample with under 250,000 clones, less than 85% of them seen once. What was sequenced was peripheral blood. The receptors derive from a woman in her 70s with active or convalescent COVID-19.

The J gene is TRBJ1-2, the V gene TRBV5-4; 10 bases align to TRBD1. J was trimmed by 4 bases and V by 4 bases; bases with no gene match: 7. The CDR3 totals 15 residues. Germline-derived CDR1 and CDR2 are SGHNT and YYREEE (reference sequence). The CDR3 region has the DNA TGTGCCAGCAGCCCAGACAGGGGGCGAACCTATGGCTACACCTTC. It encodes CASSPDRGRTYGYTF. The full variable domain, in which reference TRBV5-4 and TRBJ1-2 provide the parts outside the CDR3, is ETGVTQSPTHLIKTRGQQVTLRCSSQSGHNTVSWYQQALGQGPQFIFQYYREEENGRGNFPPRFSGLQFPNYSSELNVNALELDDSALYLCASSPDRGRTYGYTFGSGTRLTVV.

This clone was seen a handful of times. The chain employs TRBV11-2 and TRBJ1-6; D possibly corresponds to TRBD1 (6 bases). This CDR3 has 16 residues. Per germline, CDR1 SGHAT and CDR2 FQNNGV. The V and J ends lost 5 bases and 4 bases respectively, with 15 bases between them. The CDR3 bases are TGTGCCAGCAGCGAGCGGGACACCACTTATAATTCACCCCTCCACTTT. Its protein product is CASSERDTTYNSPLHF.

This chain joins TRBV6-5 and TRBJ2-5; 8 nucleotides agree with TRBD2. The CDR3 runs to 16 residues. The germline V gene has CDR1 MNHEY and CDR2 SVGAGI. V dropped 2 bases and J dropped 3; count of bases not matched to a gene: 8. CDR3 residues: CASSYAPGRGKETQYF. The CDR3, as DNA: TGTGCCAGCAGTTACGCCCCCGGGAGGGGCAAAGAGACCCAGTACTTC.

CDR3 sequence (DNA): TGTGCCAGCAGTTTGGCAACAGTTCATAGCAATCAGCCCCAGCATTTT. Encoded protein: CASSLATVHSNQPQHF. This chain uses TRBV28 with TRBJ1-5; D unclear. CDR3 size: 16 residues. Deletions cut 3 bases from V and 0 bases from J, with 12 bases between. CDR1 MDHEN and CDR2 SYDVKM come from the germline V gene.

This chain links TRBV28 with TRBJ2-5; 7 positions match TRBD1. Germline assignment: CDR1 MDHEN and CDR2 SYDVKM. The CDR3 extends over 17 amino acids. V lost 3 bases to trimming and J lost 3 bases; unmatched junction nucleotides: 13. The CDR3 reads CASSFWGDRALEETQYF. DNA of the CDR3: TGTGCCAGCAGTTTCTGGGGTGACAGGGCCCTCGAAGAGACCCAGTACTTC.

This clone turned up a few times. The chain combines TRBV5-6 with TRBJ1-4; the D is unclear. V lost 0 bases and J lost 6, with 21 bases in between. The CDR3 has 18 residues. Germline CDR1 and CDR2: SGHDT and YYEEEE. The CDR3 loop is CASSLVRAGSRLYEKLFF. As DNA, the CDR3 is TGTGCCAGCAGCTTGGTCCGCGCTGGCAGCAGGCTATATGAAAAACTGTTTTTT.

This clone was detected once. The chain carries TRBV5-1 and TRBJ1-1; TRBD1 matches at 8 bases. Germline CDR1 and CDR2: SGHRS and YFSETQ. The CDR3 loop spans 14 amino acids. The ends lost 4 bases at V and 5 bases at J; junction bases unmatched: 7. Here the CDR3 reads CASSPDRGGTEAFF. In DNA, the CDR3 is TGCGCCAGCAGCCCCGACAGGGGTGGAACTGAAGCTTTCTTT.

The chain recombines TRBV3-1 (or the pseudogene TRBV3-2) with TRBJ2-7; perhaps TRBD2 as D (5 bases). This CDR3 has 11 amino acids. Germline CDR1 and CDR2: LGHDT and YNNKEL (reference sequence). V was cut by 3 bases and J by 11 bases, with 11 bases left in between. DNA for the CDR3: TGTGCCAGCAGCCACGGGATCCAGGAGTACTTC. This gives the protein CASSHGIQEYF.

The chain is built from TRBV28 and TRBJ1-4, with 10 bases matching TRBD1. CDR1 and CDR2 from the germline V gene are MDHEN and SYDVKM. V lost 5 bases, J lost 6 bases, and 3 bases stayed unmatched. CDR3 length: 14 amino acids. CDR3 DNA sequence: TGTGCCAGCAGTAGGGGACAGGGGTATGAAAAACTGTTTTTT. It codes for CASSRGQGYEKLFF.

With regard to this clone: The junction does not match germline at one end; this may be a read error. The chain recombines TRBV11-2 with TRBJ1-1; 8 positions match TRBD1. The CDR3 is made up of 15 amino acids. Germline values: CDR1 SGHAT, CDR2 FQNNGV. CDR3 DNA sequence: TGTGCCAGCAACTTACTATCCTCACAGGGGGTCTCAGCTTTCTTT. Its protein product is CASNLLSSQGVSAFF.

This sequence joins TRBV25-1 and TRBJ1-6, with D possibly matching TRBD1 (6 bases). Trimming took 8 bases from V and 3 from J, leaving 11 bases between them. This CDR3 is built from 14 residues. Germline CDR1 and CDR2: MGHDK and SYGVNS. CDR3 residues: CASGGHYYNSPLHF. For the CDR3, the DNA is TGTGCCAGCGGGGGACACTACTATAATTCACCCCTCCACTTT.

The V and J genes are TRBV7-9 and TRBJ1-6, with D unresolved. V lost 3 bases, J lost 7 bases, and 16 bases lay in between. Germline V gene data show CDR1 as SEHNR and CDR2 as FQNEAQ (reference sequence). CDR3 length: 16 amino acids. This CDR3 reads CASSFESGSGNSPLHF. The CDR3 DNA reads TGTGCCAGCAGCTTCGAATCGGGGTCGGGAAATTCACCCCTCCACTTT.

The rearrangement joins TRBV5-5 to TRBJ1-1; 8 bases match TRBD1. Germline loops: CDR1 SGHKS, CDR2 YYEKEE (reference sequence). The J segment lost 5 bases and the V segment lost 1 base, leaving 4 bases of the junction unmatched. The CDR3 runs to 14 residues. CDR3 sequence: CASSLQGASTEAFF. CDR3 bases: TGTGCCAGCAGCTTGCAGGGGGCTAGTACTGAAGCTTTCTTT.

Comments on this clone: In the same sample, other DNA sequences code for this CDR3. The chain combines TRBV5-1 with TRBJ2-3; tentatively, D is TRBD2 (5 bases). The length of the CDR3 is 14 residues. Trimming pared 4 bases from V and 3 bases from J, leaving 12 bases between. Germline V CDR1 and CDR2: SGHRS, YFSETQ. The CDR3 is CASSPTSGTDTQYF. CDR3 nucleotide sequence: TGCGCCAGCAGCCCTACCTCGGGAACAGATACGCAGTATTTT.

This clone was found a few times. As DNA, the CDR3 is TGCAGCGTCTTACAGTCGTCGGGGGAAAAACTGTTTTTT. As protein: CSVLQSSGEKLFF. The chain is built from TRBV29-1 and TRBJ1-4; D gene ambiguous. Trimming took off 6 bases at V and 8 bases at J, with 16 bases between the two ends. The CDR3 runs to 13 residues. CDR1 is SQVTM and CDR2 is ANQGSEA in the germline V gene.

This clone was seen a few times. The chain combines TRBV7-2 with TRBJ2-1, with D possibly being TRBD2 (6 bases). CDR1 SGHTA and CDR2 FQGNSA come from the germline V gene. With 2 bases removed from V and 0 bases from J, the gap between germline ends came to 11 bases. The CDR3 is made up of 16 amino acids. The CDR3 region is CASSLIRGSSYNEQFF. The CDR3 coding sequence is TGTGCCAGCAGCTTAATTCGGGGGAGCTCCTACAATGAGCAGTTCTTC.

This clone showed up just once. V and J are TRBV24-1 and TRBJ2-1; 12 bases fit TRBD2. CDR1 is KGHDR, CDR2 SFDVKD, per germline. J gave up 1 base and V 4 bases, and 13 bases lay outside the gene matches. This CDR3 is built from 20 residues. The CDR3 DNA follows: TGTGCCACCAGTGAAGCGACTAGCGGGGGACCGGAGTCATCCTACAATGAGCAGTTCTTC. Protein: CATSEATSGGPESSYNEQFF.

The CDR3 DNA reads as TGTGCCAGCAGCTTAGTAGCGGGGCCCACAGATACGCAGTATTTT. Protein sequence: CASSLVAGPTDTQYF. The V gene is TRBV7-6, the J gene TRBJ2-3; 8 bases are shared with TRBD2. This CDR3 comprises 15 residues. Germline CDR1 reads SGHVS; CDR2 reads FNYEAQ. Trimming at V came to 1 base and at J to 2 bases, leaving 2 bases not matched to a gene.

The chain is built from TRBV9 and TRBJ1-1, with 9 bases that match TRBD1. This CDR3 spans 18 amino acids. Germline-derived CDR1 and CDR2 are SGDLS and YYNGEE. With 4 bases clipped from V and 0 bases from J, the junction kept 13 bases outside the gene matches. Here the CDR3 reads CASSPQVSGTGLNTEAFF. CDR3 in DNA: TGTGCCAGCAGCCCCCAAGTATCCGGGACAGGGTTGAACACTGAAGCTTTCTTT.

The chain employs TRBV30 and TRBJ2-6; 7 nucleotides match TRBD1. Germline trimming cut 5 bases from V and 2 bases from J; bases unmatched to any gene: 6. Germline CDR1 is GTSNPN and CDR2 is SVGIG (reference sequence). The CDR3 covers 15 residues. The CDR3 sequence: CAWDRERTGANVLTF. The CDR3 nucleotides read TGTGCCTGGGACAGGGAACGGACTGGGGCCAACGTCCTGACTTTC.

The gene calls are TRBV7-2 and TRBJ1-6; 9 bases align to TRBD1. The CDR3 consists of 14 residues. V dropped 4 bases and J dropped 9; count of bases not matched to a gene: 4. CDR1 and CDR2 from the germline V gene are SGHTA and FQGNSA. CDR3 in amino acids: CASSYGQGSSPLHF. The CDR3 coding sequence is TGTGCCAGCAGCTACGGACAGGGGAGTTCACCCCTCCACTTT. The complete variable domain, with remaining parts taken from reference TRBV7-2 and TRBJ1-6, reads GAGVSQSPSNKVTEKGKDVELRCDPISGHTALYWYRQSLGQGLEFLIYFQGNSAPDKSGLPSDRFSAERTGGSVSTLTIQRTQQEDSAVYLCASSYGQGSSPLHFGNGTRLTVT.

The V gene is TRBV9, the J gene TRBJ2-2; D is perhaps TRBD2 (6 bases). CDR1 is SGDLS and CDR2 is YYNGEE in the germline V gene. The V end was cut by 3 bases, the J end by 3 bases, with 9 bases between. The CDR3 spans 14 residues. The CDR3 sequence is CASSETSYTGELFF. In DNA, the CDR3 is TGTGCCAGCAGCGAGACTAGTTACACCGGGGAGCTGTTTTTT.